The T cell receptor beta chain under discussion was sequenced for a study of PD-1 blockade in classical Hodgkin lymphoma (dated by TCRdb to about 2020). Notes on the research overall: Nivolumab dosing was 3 mg/kg intravenously every 2 weeks, continuing until either disease progression or unacceptable toxicity. The study used CyTOF and TCR beta sequencing to define a peripheral blood immune signature of response to PD-1 blockade in classical Hodgkin lymphoma.

Genomic DNA was extracted with the Qiagen DNeasy kit from unsorted PBMCs and from negatively selected CD4+ and CD8+ fractions. TCR beta CDR3 regions were amplified by immunoSEQ multiplex PCR using primers annealing to V and J segments. A synthetic immune receptor repertoire was used to minimize amplification bias, and remaining bias was computationally removed after sequencing. The authors processed their data as follows. Repertoire diversity was quantified as the Shannon entropy index using custom Python scripts. Unsorted, CD4+ and CD8+ repertoires were analyzed separately, except in combined analyses where CD4+ and CD8+ sequences were merged in silico. Clonal expansion was defined as at least a 2-fold frequency increase after treatment relative to C1D1, with a pseudocount of 0.5 for undetected baseline clones. Singleton clones were defined as clones with 0 or 1 copy at C1D1, and non-singleton clones were defined as clones with 2 or more copies. By matching protein sequences in sorted samples from the same patient, clones expanded in unsorted samples were annotated as CD4+, CD8+ or unknown. Wilcoxon tests were applied to paired samples to test diversity changes from C1D1 to C4D1. TCRdb re-hosts the immuneACCESS table, in-frame sequences only. Its copies lack some clones; in the studies checked, an unresolved V gene accounts for under half of them, and the cause for the rest is not known. V and J calls and clone size are as listed in that table; D and trimming were resolved from the DNA. This sample has approximately 99,000 clones in its table, and 80% to 90% of those were observed once. About 20% of the sample is held by the ten biggest clonotypes.

The intended sense of this specimen's time point label: cycle 2 day 1 (C2D1) of nivolumab. Every trial patient had relapsed after autologous stem cell transplantation, and cohorts A, B and C differed in prior brentuximab vedotin exposure. The trial cohort was composed of about 58 patients with relapsed/refractory classical Hodgkin lymphoma, for whom complete response, partial response or progressive disease was recorded as best overall response. Single-agent nivolumab was administered to trial patients in the multi-cohort phase II CheckMate 205 trial. An independent review committee assessed best overall response by applying the 2007 International Working Group response criteria. Trial PBMCs were obtained immediately prior to nivolumab initiation (C1D1) and on therapy at cycle 2 day 1 and cycle 4 day 1. Peripheral blood was collected in 8 mL Vacutainer Cell Preparation Tubes, from which PBMCs were isolated by centrifugation and then cryopreserved.

Trimming at the junction amounts to 7 bases on V and 2 bases on J, and the germline ends lie 18 bases apart. The CDR3 holds 16 amino acids from the cysteine to the phenylalanine. Only the CDR3 part of the read is kept: 48 bases, read in frame from the first base. Based on the germline V gene (reference sequence), the CDR1 and CDR2 sequences are LNHDA and SQIVND. Study-wide conclusions, independent of this receptor: Diversity was lower in patients who began nivolumab less than 1 year after ASCT, so these patients were left out of later analyses to avoid confounding by immune reconstitution. Newly diagnosed patients were reported to have lower baseline TCR diversity than healthy donors, and relapsed/refractory patients were reported to have lower baseline TCR diversity still. Trial patients with a complete response had baseline diversity similar to that of newly diagnosed patients, while partial responders and progressors had significantly lower diversity. Only a single clinical trial cohort was studied, and what caused the repertoire differences, possibly disease activity or prior therapy, remained undefined. CD4+ but not CD8+ TCR diversity rose significantly by C4D1 (p=0.0027 vs p=0.16), most apparent in complete responders (p=0.02).

With regard to this clone: It has no known antigen specificity. No base quality information exists; no much larger clone differs at one position.

This chain is built from TRBV19 and TRBJ1-5; no D gene call is confident. The receptor's source is a human donor with classical Hodgkin lymphoma. The sample was peripheral blood mononuclear cells (PBMCs), taken before the second cycle of nivolumab. This receptor has the CDR3 CASTPPGGSGNQPQHF. At the DNA level, the sequence is TGTGCCAGTACTCCACCGGGAGGATCTGGCAATCAGCCCCAGCATTTT.